This T cell receptor beta chain was retrieved from a study of OX40 agonist ivuxolimab in advanced cancers. Study-level background: Participants could have had prior anti-PD-1, anti-PD-L1 or anti-CTLA-4 therapy, and around 43% had some. Study-level results: With doses of 0.1-3.0 mg/kg, partial responders showed among the lowest clonal expansion. Doses of 0.1 to 3.0 mg/kg were accompanied by clonal expansion of CD4+ and CD8+ blood T cells by week 6.

Libraries were prepared by immunoSEQ multiplex PCR; TCRdb keeps only in-frame clonotypes and omits some of them. The profile shows some 150,000 clones, roughly 91% of them singletons. V lost 2 bases and J 4 bases, leaving 13 bases between the germline ends. CDR3 size: 15 residues. The V gene's germline CDR1 is MNHEY and CDR2 SMNVEV (reference sequence). A note on this clone: Its target is unknown.

Sampled blood was obtained at baseline, cycle 4 day 1, and cycle 7 day 1. The specimen comprised CD4+ or CD8+ T cells sorted from blood, sampled in a trial of the OX40 agonist ivuxolimab. This clonotype was sampled from an adult with an advanced solid tumor such as melanoma, head and neck, liver or kidney cancer. The V and J genes are TRBV27 and TRBJ2-3; no definite D call. As DNA, the CDR3 is TGTGCCAGCAGTTTAGGCCCCCCCCGGGCAGATACGCAGTATTTT. Translating gives CASSLGPPRADTQYF.